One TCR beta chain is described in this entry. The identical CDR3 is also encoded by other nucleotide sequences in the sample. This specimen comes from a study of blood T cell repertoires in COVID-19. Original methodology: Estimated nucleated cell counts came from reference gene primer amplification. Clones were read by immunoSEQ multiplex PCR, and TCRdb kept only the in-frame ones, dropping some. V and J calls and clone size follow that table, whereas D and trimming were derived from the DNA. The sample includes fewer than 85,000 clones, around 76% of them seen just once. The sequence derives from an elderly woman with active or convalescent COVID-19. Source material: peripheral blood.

The CDR3 nucleotides are TGTGCCAGCAGCTCCGGTAGCTCTGGAAACACCATATATTTT. Encoded protein: CASSSGSSGNTIYF. The chain recombines TRBV11-2 with TRBJ1-3; D is undetermined. Trimming shortened V by 4 bases and J by 0 bases, and 7 bases separated the two germline ends. The CDR3 is made up of 14 amino acids. From germline, CDR1 is SGHAT and CDR2 FQNNGV. Supplemented by reference TRBV11-2 and TRBJ1-3, the full variable domain reads EAGVAQSPRYKIIEKRQSVAFWCNPISGHATLYWYQQILGQGPKLLIQFQNNGVVDDSQLPKDRFSAERLKGVDSTLKIQPAKLEDSAVYLCASSSGSSGNTIYFGEGSWLTVV.